Many counts were recorded for the clone carrying this T cell receptor beta chain. Its antigen is unknown. The source of the sample is a study of Graves' ophthalmopathy and Graves' hyperthyroidism. Overall study results and limits: The authors also found most expanded thyroid clonotypes above 0.001 frequency in blood.

Excluded were patients with other autoimmune diseases, uncontrolled infections, pregnancy or lactation. Clinical symptoms and serum thyroxine were used for diagnosis; TRAb, thyroid ultrasound and orbital computed tomography were also relied on. From germline, CDR1 is MRHNA and CDR2 SNTAGT. The CDR3 length is 16 residues. V gave up 0 bases and J gave up 4 bases, with 15 bases separating them. The sequenced template was RNA, covering the TCR beta CDR3 region. Scientists carried out first-round RT-PCR using HTBI primers and then a second-round multiplex PCR. TCRdb reprocessed the multiplex PCR reads via MiXCR and lists one record per CDR3 protein. The profile shows around 340,000 distinct CDR3 sequences, 17% of them singletons.

The TCR comes from an adult man with Graves' ophthalmopathy. Sequenced sample: peripheral blood. The chain joins TRBV6-4 to TRBJ1-1, with a tentative D call TRBD1 (5 bases). The CDR3 bases are TGTGCCAGCAGTGACTCGAGTCGTCGGGGGTCCACTGAAGCTTTCTTT. This gives the protein CASSDSSRRGSTEAFF.